This T cell receptor beta chain originates from a study of T-cell memory formation after mild COVID-19. Germline V gene sequence: CDR1 SGHVS, CDR2 FQNEAQ. V was shortened by 5 bases and J by 4 bases, with 12 bases between the two germline ends. This CDR3 comprises 14 residues. Relative to its sample, this clonotype is large. TCRdb reprocessed the 5' RACE reads via MiXCR and lists one record per CDR3 protein. This table has about 850 distinct CDR3 sequences, about 48% appearing once. The rearrangement uses TRBV7-8 and TRBJ1-5; D is unclear. This TCR derives from an adult who had mild COVID-19 (a few samples of this study predate the infection). Cell type and time point are not known. Sequencing input: PBMCs or a T cell subset sorted from them (not recorded which). Here the CDR3 reads CASSPGFPNQPQHF. The CDR3 DNA sequence: TGTGCCAGCAGCCCCGGGTTTCCTAATCAGCCCCAGCATTTT.